This TCR beta chain appears in the sequencing data of a study of STAT5B mutations in CD4+ large granular lymphocyte leukemia (dated by TCRdb to 2022 to 2024). Looking at the study overall: Among healthy controls, the CDR3 'QG' motif was associated with a particular HLA allele. The study compared the TCRbeta repertoires of patients with CD4+ T-cell large granular lymphocyte leukemia against those of healthy blood donors. Flow cytometry performed on FACSCanto II or FACSVerse showed that the purified fractions had more than 95% purity among lymphocytes.

V is shortened by 7 bases, J by 2 bases, and the region joining them spans 15 bases. CDR3 length: 14 amino acids, cysteine to phenylalanine. The sequence is cut down to CDR3 DNA, 42 bases in frame from base 1. From a lookup of the germline V gene (reference sequence), CDR1 and CDR2 are LNHDA and SQIVND. TCRbeta rearrangements were sequenced from genomic DNA using the immunoSEQ assay at survey resolution. As for the authors' bioinformatics: In the TCR sequencing data, the lowest productive clonotype frequency that could be detected was 2.59 x 10-5. Analyses included only productive TCRbeta rearrangements, meaning complete and in-frame sequences. Sample clonality was computed as Simpson clonality in the immunoSEQ Analyzer version 3.0. Clones were grouped by frequency into very rare, small, medium, large (1-20%) or hyperexpanded (>20%) categories. Generation probabilities were estimated with OLGA 1.2.3, V-gene circos plots were generated with VDJtools, specificities were searched for in VDJdb, and CDR3 motifs were identified with GLIPH. This is the immuneACCESS table as TCRdb keeps it, with only in-frame sequences that have V and J called. A part of the clones is gone; compared with another copy, unresolved V genes explain less than half, and the rest is unexplained. V and J calls and clone size come straight from that table; D and trimming were deduced from the DNA. The sample includes fewer than 45,000 clones, with approximately 72% observed a single time. Around 0.57% of the sample rests with the top ten.

Buffy coats from 37 blood donors, supplied by the Finnish Red Cross blood service, were used as healthy controls. All TCR-sequenced material derived from peripheral blood: patient blood samples and healthy donor buffy coats. Ficoll-Hypaque gradient centrifugation was used to isolate peripheral blood mononuclear cells. CD4+ cells were purified magnetically from the buffy coats of healthy controls. The Gentra Puregene Cell and Tissue kit was used for genomic DNA extraction, and quantification was performed on a Qubit 2.0 fluorometer. As for this clone: It lacks a known antigen. Qualities for individual bases were not recorded, and no much larger clone is one base off. This CDR3 is also generated by other DNA sequences in the sample.

Beyond this particular receptor, the publication reports: Each patient's main leukemic clonotypes were private, but less than 30% of these clonotypes showed up at low frequency in the non-leukemic repertoires of other patients. Greater clonality appeared to be present in CD4-sorted patient repertoires than in healthy CD4+ repertoires, and the difference was retained after the putative leukemic clones were removed. Data were not HLA-matched; higher clonality in CD4+ versus CD8+ T-LGLL could reflect the relatively small sample size. TRBV06-family usage was enriched among the top patient clones (8/27) compared with healthy controls (2/35).

Sequencing was carried out using CD4+ T cells from blood buffy coats. The V and J segments used are TRBV19 and TRBJ2-7; there is no confident call for the D gene. The receptor comes from a human donor in good health. The bases are TGTGCCAGTAATCGAGCGTCCGAACCCTACGAGCAGTACTTC. It encodes CASNRASEPYEQYF.